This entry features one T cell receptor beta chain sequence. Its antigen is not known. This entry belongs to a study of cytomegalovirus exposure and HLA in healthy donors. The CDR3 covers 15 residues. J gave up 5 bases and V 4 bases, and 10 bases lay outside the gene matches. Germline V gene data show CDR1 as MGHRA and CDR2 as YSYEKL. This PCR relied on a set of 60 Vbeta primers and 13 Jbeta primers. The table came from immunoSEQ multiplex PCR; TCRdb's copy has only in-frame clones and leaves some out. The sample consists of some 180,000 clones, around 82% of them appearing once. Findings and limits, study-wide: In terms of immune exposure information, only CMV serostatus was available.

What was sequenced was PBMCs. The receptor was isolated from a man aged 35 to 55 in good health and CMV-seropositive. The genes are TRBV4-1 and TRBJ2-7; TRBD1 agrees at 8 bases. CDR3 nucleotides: TGCGCCAGCAGCCCTTCGGACAGGGCTCTCCACGAGCAGTACTTC. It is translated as CASSPSDRALHEQYF.